Below are 22 T cell receptor beta chains sequenced from a single sample in a study of post-analysis software for immune sequencing data (dated by TCRdb to 2013 to 2016). These receptors have no identified antigens. Libraries were built with PCR. Sequencing relied on an Illumina HiSeq 2500. To reduce PCR and sequencing biases, unique molecular identifiers were built into the TCR beta cDNA libraries. TCRdb ran its own pipeline on the public reads, namely fastp trimming at Q25 and MiXCR clone calling, and kept in-frame beta chains. Records with the same CDR3 protein are collapsed into one entry carrying the most frequent genes and DNA. The sample profile shows hundreds of thousands of distinct CDR3 sequences; 25% to 30% of them were found once. Approximately 0.6% of the sample is taken by the ten largest. The paper as a whole reports these results and caveats: Significantly higher frequencies in patients than in controls were found for several TRBV segments, including TRBV5-6, TRBV5-1 and TRBV20-1.

Sequenced sample: blood. The source is a girl under 18 with multiple sclerosis.

This clonotype was picked up a small number of times. The CDR3 region has the DNA TGTGCCAGCAGTTTAGGCCATGGGACAGGGCACAATGAGCAGTTCTTC. Its translation: CASSLGHGTGHNEQFF. The chain couples TRBV12-3 or TRBV12-4 to TRBJ2-1; 9 positions agree with TRBD1. The J segment lost 5 bases and the V segment lost 1 base, leaving 6 bases of the junction unmatched. The CDR3 is made up of 16 amino acids.

There are many counts of this clonotype. The chain joins TRBV29-1 to TRBJ2-5, with 7 bases lining up with TRBD2. The germline CDR1 and CDR2 sequences are SQVTM and ANQGSEA. This CDR3 is built from 12 residues. The trim removed 4 bases at V and 5 bases at J, leaving 4 bases unmatched. The CDR3 bases are TGCAGCGTTGGACTAGCAATGGAGACCCAGTACTTC. The encoded protein is CSVGLAMETQYF.

V usage is TRBV28 and J usage is TRBJ2-7; D gene uncertain. The last part of the DNA fits TRBJ2-5 better; the J call may be wrong. The CDR3 spans 14 residues. Per the germline V gene, CDR1 is MDHEN and CDR2 is SYDVKM. CDR3 protein: CASSWRGVIETQYF. The CDR3 coding sequence is TGTGCCAGCAGTTGGAGAGGCGTAATAGAGACCCAGTACTTC.

This clonotype was detected a few times. One junction end does not reproduce the germline sequence, and a read error may be involved. CDR3 region: CSVERITRGELSGANALTF. The DNA for the CDR3 is TGCAGCGTTGAAAGAATTACCAGAGGGGAACTCTCTGGGGCCAACGCCCTGACTTTC. This sequence joins TRBV29-1 and TRBJ2-6; the D gene could be TRBD1 or TRBD2 (5 bases each). The CDR3 contains 19 residues. Per the germline V gene, CDR1 is SQVTM and CDR2 is ANQGSEA.

Many counts were recorded for this clonotype. V gene TRBV29-1 combines with J gene TRBJ1-2; 9 bases are a match to TRBD1. Trimming took 7 bases from V and 2 from J; bases not matched to a gene: 5. CDR1 and CDR2 (germline): SQVTM, ANQGSEA. The CDR3 covers 13 residues. The CDR3 DNA is TGCAGCGGGAGCGGACAGGGGAACTATGGCTACACCTTC. It is translated as CSGSGQGNYGYTF.

The V gene is TRBV25-1, the J gene TRBJ1-2; D gene unclear. This CDR3 is 14 amino acids long. With 1 base removed from V and 3 bases from J, the gap between germline ends came to 9 bases. CDR1 is MGHDK and CDR2 is SYGVNS in the germline V gene. The CDR3 DNA reads TGTGCCAGCAGTGAATTGGCCACCGACTATGGCTACACCTTC. It yields the protein CASSELATDYGYTF.

The V call is TRBV15, the J call TRBJ2-3, with 15 positions matching TRBD2. The CDR3 extends over 18 amino acids. V trimming: 5 bases; J trimming: 0 bases; junction bases outside the gene matches: 6. Germline CDR1 reads LNHNV; CDR2 reads YYDKDF (reference sequence). The CDR3 loop is CATSSGTSGGLSTDTQYF. CDR3 nucleotide sequence: TGTGCCACCAGCTCCGGGACTAGCGGGGGGCTTAGCACAGATACGCAGTATTTT. The whole variable domain, filled in from reference TRBV15 and TRBJ2-3, reads DAMVIQNPRYQVTQFGKPVTLSCSQTLNHNVMYWYQQKSSQAPKLLFHYYDKDFNNEADTPDNFQSRRPNTSFCFLDIRSPGLGDTAMYLCATSSGTSGGLSTDTQYFGPGTRLTVL.

This sequence joins TRBV6-5 and TRBJ2-3; TRBD1 aligns across 9 bases. The V gene's germline CDR1 is MNHEY and CDR2 SVGAGI. The junction had 12 bases not matched to a gene; V was cut back by 6 bases and J by 8 bases. There are 15 residues in the CDR3. CDR3 sequence: CASSLRTGAGSTQYF. Here the CDR3 DNA reads TGTGCCAGCAGCTTGCGGACAGGGGCCGGGAGTACGCAGTATTTT.

The V and J genes are TRBV6-5 and TRBJ1-6; no reliable D call. The CDR3 length is 15 residues. Looked up from germline, CDR1 is MNHEY and CDR2 is SVGAGI. Trimming removed 2 bases at V and 4 bases at J, with 9 bases between. The CDR3 here is CASSYDGSYNSPLHF. CDR3 DNA: TGTGCCAGCAGTTACGACGGCAGTTATAATTCACCCCTCCACTTT.

This clonotype was counted only a few times. The chain combines TRBV29-1 with TRBJ1-2, with 7 bases that match TRBD1. The V gene's germline CDR1 is SQVTM and CDR2 ANQGSEA. Trimming cost V 4 bases and J 5 bases; bases outside gene matches: 4. The CDR3 runs 12 residues. The CDR3 sequence is CSVVGTAYGYTF. In DNA, the CDR3 is TGCAGCGTTGTGGGGACAGCATATGGCTACACCTTC. Complete variable domain (other parts from reference TRBV29-1 and TRBJ1-2): SAVISQKPSRDICQRGTSLTIQCQVDSQVTMMFWYRQQPGQSLTLIATANQGSEATYESGFVIDKFPISRPNLTFSTLTVSNMSPEDSSIYLCSVVGTAYGYTFGSGTRLTVV.

The chain carries TRBV3-1 and TRBJ1-1; D perhaps matches TRBD1 (5 bases). The germline V gene encodes CDR1 LGHDT and CDR2 YNNKEL (reference sequence). V was clipped by 0 bases and J by 1 base, with 15 bases between them. This CDR3 has 17 residues. The CDR3 nucleotides are TGTGCCAGCAGCCAAGATTGGCCCCGACAGAAGAACACTGAAGCTTTCTTT. This sequence encodes CASSQDWPRQKNTEAFF. The variable domain in full, completed from reference TRBV3-1 and TRBJ1-1, reads DTAVSQTPKYLVTQMGNDKSIKCEQNLGHDTMYWYKQDSKKFLKIMFSYNNKELIINETVPNRFSPKSPDKAHLNLHINSLELGDSAVYFCASSQDWPRQKNTEAFFGQGTRLTVV.

The chain couples TRBV10-3 to TRBJ2-5, with D perhaps TRBD1 or TRBD2 (5 bases each). The CDR3 contains 15 residues. Trimming took 1 base from V and 5 from J, leaving 14 bases between them. Germline CDR1 is ENHRY and CDR2 is SYGVKD. The CDR3 protein is CAISELAGSSETQYF. As DNA, the CDR3 is TGTGCCATCAGTGAGTTGGCAGGGAGTTCGGAGACCCAGTACTTC.

This clonotype has a handful of counts. V and J are TRBV7-8 and TRBJ1-6; D ambiguous. CDR3 length equals 16 residues. Germline assignment: CDR1 SGHVS and CDR2 FQNEAQ. Trimming left V 1 base short and J 10 bases short, with 17 bases between. Written as DNA, the CDR3 is TGTGCCAGCAGCTTAGTCGGCCCGACGGTGTACTCACCCCTCCACTTT. Translation: CASSLVGPTVYSPLHF.

The table lists this clonotype with a few counts. This chain links TRBV7-9 with TRBJ2-3, with D maybe TRBD1 (6 bases). The CDR3 length is 17 residues. V lost 1 base and J lost 2, with 16 bases in between. Germline V gives CDR1 SEHNR, CDR2 FQNEAQ (reference sequence). This chain's CDR3 is CASSLEGTTLHTDTQYF. The CDR3 region has the DNA TGTGCCAGCAGCTTAGAGGGGACAACGCTCCACACAGATACGCAGTATTTT.

This clonotype has more than one count but fewer than ten. This chain links TRBV9 with TRBJ2-1, with a tentative D call TRBD2 (7 bases). Deletions cut 3 bases from V and 4 bases from J, with 14 bases between. The CDR3 is 15 residues long. CDR1 and CDR2 from the germline V gene are SGDLS and YYNGEE. As DNA, the CDR3 is TGTGCCAGCAGCGGCGCGGGGGCCAGATACAATGAGCAGTTCTTC. This translates into CASSGAGARYNEQFF.

In its sample, this clonotype was seen a few times. CDR3 in amino acids: CASSTGTSAPGQYF. Written as DNA, the CDR3 is TGTGCCAGCAGTACCGGGACTAGCGCCCCTGGGCAGTACTTC. This chain uses TRBV27 with TRBJ2-5; 10 nucleotides align to TRBD2. The CDR3 is 14 amino acids. The V segment lost 5 bases and the J segment 11 bases; nucleotides outside the gene matches: 11. Germline assignment: CDR1 MNHEY and CDR2 SMNVEV (reference sequence).

To note about this clonotype: A read error may explain this, as a much larger clone is one base away. V is TRBV7-2 and J is TRBJ2-1; D is perhaps TRBD1 (6 bases). The V gene lost 1 base and the J gene lost 13 bases, with 17 bases spanning the gap. The CDR3 runs 14 residues. The germline CDR1 and CDR2 sequences are SGHTA and FQGNSA. The CDR3 DNA sequence: TGTGCCAGCAGCTTAGGCAGGGGACAAGAGACCCAGTTCTTC. Its translation: CASSLGRGQETQFF.

The gene calls are TRBV10-3 and TRBJ2-7; TRBD2 matches 8 bases. Germline V CDR1 and CDR2: ENHRY, SYGVKD. The CDR3 sequence is 17 residues long. Trimming at V came to 2 bases and at J to 0 bases, leaving 9 bases not matched to a gene. The CDR3, as DNA: TGTGCCATCAGTGAGCCGGCTAGCGGGCGACCCTCCTACGAGCAGTACTTC. Its translation is CAISEPASGRPSYEQYF.

This clonotype came up a few times. The rearrangement links TRBV5-1 to TRBJ1-4; TRBD1 agrees at 10 bases. The CDR3 is 14 residues long. V lost 4 bases and J lost 7; bases outside the gene matches: 4. Germline assignment: CDR1 SGHRS and CDR2 YFSETQ. The CDR3 region is CASSAGQGSEKLFF. The CDR3 nucleotides are TGCGCCAGCAGCGCGGGACAGGGGAGTGAAAAACTGTTTTTT.

The sample holds a few counts of this clonotype. The CDR3 is CASSMTGIYNEQFF. The CDR3 bases are TGTGCCAGCAGCATGACAGGGATTTACAATGAGCAGTTCTTC. The chain couples TRBV7-9 to TRBJ2-1, with TRBD1 identical over 7 bases. The length of the CDR3 is 14 residues. V dropped 5 bases and J dropped 4; count of bases not matched to a gene: 5. Per the germline V gene, CDR1 is SEHNR and CDR2 is FQNEAQ (reference sequence).

The chain recombines TRBV6-2 or TRBV6-3 with TRBJ1-1, with D possibly being TRBD1 (5 bases). The CDR3 consists of 13 residues. V gave up 6 bases and J gave up 2 bases, with 10 bases separating them. Germline CDR1 reads MNHEY; CDR2 reads SVGEGT. The CDR3 loop is CASRSGDNTEAFF. DNA for the CDR3: TGTGCCAGCAGGTCGGGGGACAACACTGAAGCTTTCTTT.

In this sample, this clonotype turned up a few times. The chain is built from TRBV28 and TRBJ2-7; no clear D gene. Germline loops: CDR1 MDHEN, CDR2 SYDVKM. The length of the CDR3 is 18 residues. Trimming pared 5 bases from V and 10 bases from J, leaving 33 bases between. The CDR3 loop is CASSTFGGRRRLREAQYF. In DNA form, the CDR3 reads TGTGCCAGCAGTACGTTCGGTGGCAGGAGACGACTGCGAGAGGCCCAGTACTTC.